This TCR beta chain came from a study of T cell responses to AZD1222 COVID-19 vaccine. The CDR3 runs 23 residues. Repertoires were generated with immunoSEQ multiplex PCR, while TCRdb's copy carries only in-frame clones and drops some. The sample yields 150,000 to 200,000 clones, 85% to 95% seen once. Specimen: peripheral blood, collected on day 0 of AZD1222 vaccination. This sequence was found in an adult in good health. The chain is built from TRBV21-1 and TRBJ1-6; the D segment call TRBD1 is taken from the table without a DNA check. TRBV21-1 is a recognized pseudogene. This chain's CDR3 is CASSKALLNHGTGGISYNSPLHF. In nucleotides, the CDR3 is TGTGCCAGCAGCAAAGCGCTTTTGAATCACGGGACAGGGGGCATCTCCTATAATTCACCCCTCCACTTT.